This TCR beta chain was observed in a study of T-cell reconstitution after alpha-beta-depleted transplantation in children. General study points: In patients about two months after transplant, alpha-beta T cells reportedly arose from several hundred expanded graft clones. There were some patients whose high TCRbeta diversity at day 60 came from surviving recipient T cells and thymic progenitors. A year post-transplant, T-cell counts and diversity derived mostly from newly produced T cells.

Germline V gives CDR1 SSHAT, CDR2 FNYEAQ (reference sequence). The CDR3 is 16 amino acids. Trimming took 5 bases from V and 0 from J, leaving 11 bases between them. The library targeted TCRbeta and was prepared with unique molecular identifiers. MiXCR, applied by TCRdb to the PCR reads, yields one record per CDR3 protein. The table lists 600,000 to 800,000 distinct CDR3 sequences, approximately 14% of them singletons. A few counts support this clonotype. Its antigen is undetermined. Sequencing was performed on PBMCs, taken before TCRalphabeta/CD19-depleted stem cell transplant. The chain employs TRBV7-7 and TRBJ2-6; no reliable D call. This receptor was identified in a girl aged 2-10 years with congenital amegakaryocytic thrombocytopenia, due to receive a stem cell transplant. CDR3 DNA: TGTGCCAGCAGCCCAGGCGTCTCCTCTGGGGCCAACGTCCTGACTTTC. It translates to CASSPGVSSGANVLTF.